This T cell receptor beta chain was captured by sequencing in a study of tumor-infiltrating lymphocytes in primary liver carcinoma. Study-wide results and caveats: Lower overlap was observed for tumor-adjacent and tumor-blood pairs relative to tumor region pairs.

There are 16 residues in the CDR3. J was trimmed by 0 bases and V by 6 bases; bases with no gene match: 8. Germline CDR1 reads KGHDR; CDR2 reads SFDVKD. Notes on this clonotype: Its target is not known.

The template, 500 ng total RNA, yielded TCR beta cDNA made with a constant-region primer. Investigators got TCR beta libraries out of three nested multiplex PCR rounds, done with slightly modified ARM-PCR. For 10 cycles apiece, the opening two PCR rounds ran with TRBV1-TRBV30 forward primers and a C-beta reverse primer. TCRdb called the multiplex PCR reads again in MiXCR, with one record for every CDR3 protein. The data hold about 37,000 distinct CDR3 sequences, with 75% observed a single time. Co-extraction yielded RNA and DNA from roughly 21-30 mg of unsorted bulk tissue. Surgical resection treated primary liver carcinoma in the patients.

The chain couples TRBV24-1 to TRBJ2-3; TRBD2 agrees at 7 bases. This sequence originates from a man aged 40-55 years with primary liver carcinoma and hepatitis B virus infection. Specimen: tumor-adjacent normal liver tissue. The CDR3 sequence is CATSWGGTTSTDTQYF. In DNA form, the CDR3 reads TGTGCCACCAGTTGGGGGGGAACGACTAGCACAGATACGCAGTATTTT.